This TCR beta chain is drawn from a study of OX40 agonist ivuxolimab in advanced cancers. Regarding the complete study: Ivuxolimab was a fully human IgG2 agonistic monoclonal antibody targeting the costimulatory receptor OX40 (CD134). Partial responses occurred in three dose-escalation patients, of whom one had hepatocellular carcinoma and two had cutaneous melanoma. The monotherapy dose-escalation portion (N ≈ 57 patients) of the phase I ivuxolimab trial is reported in the paper. Intravenous ivuxolimab was administered to patients every 2 weeks at six dose levels: 0.01, 0.1, 0.3, 1.5, 3 and 10 mg/kg. Patients were allowed to have had prior anti-PD-1, anti-PD-L1 or anti-CTLA-4 therapy, and 40% of the dose-escalation patients had previously received checkpoint inhibitors. Peripheral TCRbeta sequencing was intended to test whether TCR sequence diversity was altered and clonal T-cell expansion was caused by ivuxolimab. Of the roughly 52 dose-escalation patients, hepatocellular carcinoma was present in around 20, melanoma in around 15, renal cell carcinoma in 9 and head and neck cancer in 9. In the dose-escalation cohort, roughly 80% of patients were male, and the mean age was approximately 64 years, with a range of roughly 23 to 85. Broader findings and caveats from the paper: Clonal expansion of both CD4+ and CD8+ blood T cells was observed from baseline to week 6 at doses 0.1 to 3.0 mg/kg. In the 0.1-3.0 mg/kg groups, partial responders had among the lowest normalized peripheral clonal expansion, particularly in CD8+ T cells. After ivuxolimab, expanded clones were on average more numerous among CD8+ T cells than among CD4+ T cells. Low levels of normalized T-cell clonal expansion were also seen in some patients who did not respond. The antigen specificity of the clonally expanded peripheral T cells was not determined.

Genomic DNA was isolated from the sorted cells so that the TCRbeta CDR3 region could be sequenced. The immunoSEQ Assay was used to sequence the TCRbeta CDR3 regions. TCRdb retrieved this table from immuneACCESS and kept in-frame rearrangements only. Not all clones are present; in checked studies, unresolved V genes account for under half, and no reason is known for the remainder. The table for this sample lists 30,000 to 45,000 clones; 60% to 80% of them were counted only once. The top ten clonotypes cover roughly 18% of the sample. In regard to this clone: The antigen it binds to is not known. Base qualities are not at hand, and no much larger clone is one base apart.

Patients with a history of autoimmune disease or receiving systemic immunosuppression were excluded from the trial. In every dose cohort, peripheral blood was drawn for TCR sequencing at baseline, cycle 4 day 1, and cycle 7 day 1. The samples were taken from a phase I, first-in-human, multicenter, open-label dose-escalation trial of ivuxolimab. Adults with locally advanced or metastatic melanoma, renal cell, hepatocellular, or head and neck squamous cell carcinoma were enrolled in the trial. Before TCR sequencing, CD4+ T cells and CD8+ T cells from peripheral blood were sorted into separate populations. The CDR3 runs 17 amino acids, cysteine and phenylalanine included. Just CDR3 DNA is preserved here, 51 bases in frame from base 1. V is cut back by 6 bases and J by 7 bases, with 12 bases in the junction unmatched. CDR1 and CDR2, looked up from the germline V gene (reference sequence), are SGHNT and YYREEE.

This receptor chain uses TRBV5-4 and TRBJ2-1, with 14 junctional bases fitting TRBD2. Sequenced material: CD4+ or CD8+ T cells sorted from blood, taken in a trial of the OX40 agonist ivuxolimab. The TCR was taken from an adult with an advanced solid tumor such as melanoma, head and neck, liver or kidney cancer. The CDR3 region: CASTPPPGTSGGNEQFF. The nucleotide sequence reads as follows: TGTGCCAGCACCCCTCCTCCCGGGACTAGCGGGGGAAATGAGCAGTTCTTC. Full variable domain (CDR3 extended with the reference TRBV5-4 and TRBJ2-1 proteins): ETGVTQSPTHLIKTRGQQVTLRCSSQSGHNTVSWYQQALGQGPQFIFQYYREEENGRGNFPPRFSGLQFPNYSSELNVNALELDDSALYLCASTPPPGTSGGNEQFFGPGTRLTVL.